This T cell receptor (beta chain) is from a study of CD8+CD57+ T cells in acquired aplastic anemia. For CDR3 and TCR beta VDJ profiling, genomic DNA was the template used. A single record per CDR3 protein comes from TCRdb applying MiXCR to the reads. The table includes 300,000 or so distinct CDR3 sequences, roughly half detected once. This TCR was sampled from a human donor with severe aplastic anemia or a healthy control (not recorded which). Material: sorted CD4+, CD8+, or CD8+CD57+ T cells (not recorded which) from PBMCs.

As DNA, the CDR3 is TGTGCCACCAGCACACTCCATGGGGGTAATTCACCCCTCCACTTT. This gives the protein CATSTLHGGNSPLHF. This chain joins TRBV15 and TRBJ1-6, with D tentatively TRBD1 (5 bases). CDR1 is LNHNV, CDR2 YYDKDF, per germline (reference sequence). V lost 4 bases and J 6 bases, leaving 13 bases between the germline ends. The CDR3 covers 15 residues.